A single sample gave rise to the 20 T cell receptor beta chains below, sequenced in a study of cytomegalovirus exposure and HLA in healthy donors. Here immunoSEQ multiplex PCR was the method, and the copy in TCRdb shows in-frame clones only, minus some. The sample yields under 150,000 clones, 80% to 90% seen once. The sequencing sample was made of PBMCs. The receptor source for this set is a woman between 18 and 29 years old in good health and CMV-seronegative.

V gene TRBV6-1 combines with J gene TRBJ2-1; TRBD2 might be the D (6 bases). The CDR3 is made up of 14 amino acids. Germline V gives CDR1 MNHNS, CDR2 SASEGT. The V gene lost 7 bases and the J gene lost 8 bases, with 18 bases spanning the gap. CDR3 in amino acids: CASTKRLVSHEQFF. The DNA for the CDR3 is TGTGCCAGCACCAAAAGACTAGTTTCCCATGAGCAGTTCTTC.

The V call is TRBV5-4, the J call TRBJ2-1, with D maybe TRBD2 (6 bases). Germline V gene lookup returns CDR1 SGHNT and CDR2 YYREEE (reference sequence). CDR3 size: 13 residues. V was trimmed by 3 bases and J by 9 bases, leaving 13 bases between them. DNA for the CDR3: TGTGCCAGCAGCTCAGGGCGACTAGTTGAGCAGTTCTTC. Its protein is CASSSGRLVEQFF.

The V and J genes are TRBV5-4 and TRBJ1-5; D ambiguous. Trimming pared 1 base from V and 4 bases from J, leaving 3 bases between. The CDR3 is made up of 12 amino acids. Germline CDR1 and CDR2: SGHNT and YYREEE (reference sequence). DNA of the CDR3: TGTGCCAGCAGCTTGCCAAATCAGCCCCAGCATTTT. Its translation is CASSLPNQPQHF.

The CDR3: CASSLRGRSPLHF. The CDR3 region has the DNA TGTGCCAGCAGCTTGAGGGGGCGTTCACCCCTCCACTTT. The chain carries TRBV5-4 and TRBJ1-6; the match to TRBD1 covers 7 bases. Germline V gene data show CDR1 as SGHNT and CDR2 as YYREEE (reference sequence). V lost 1 base to trimming and J lost 9 bases; unmatched junction nucleotides: 1. The CDR3 loop spans 13 amino acids.

This sequence joins TRBV5-6 and TRBJ1-2, with 9 bases fitting TRBD1. CDR3 length: 12 residues. The germline gives CDR1 SGHDT, CDR2 YYEEEE. V trimming: 4 bases; J trimming: 8 bases; junction bases outside the gene matches: 3. The CDR3 nucleotides are TGTGCCAGCAGCGGCGGACAGGGGGGCTACACCTTC. It codes for CASSGGQGGYTF. Drawing the rest from reference TRBV5-6 and TRBJ1-2, the complete variable domain is DAGVTQSPTHLIKTRGQQVTLRCSPKSGHDTVSWYQQALGQGPQFIFQYYEEEERQRGNFPDRFSGHQFPNYSSELNVNALLLGDSALYLCASSGGQGGYTFGSGTRLTVV.

The chain recombines TRBV9 with TRBJ1-4; D perhaps matches TRBD1 (6 bases). The V end lost 0 bases, the J end lost 8 bases, and 17 bases lay between the germline ends. CDR1 is SGDLS and CDR2 is YYNGEE in the germline V gene. The CDR3 totals 16 residues. The CDR3 is CASSVGAGQLVEKLFF. The CDR3 DNA follows: TGTGCCAGCAGCGTAGGGGCCGGACAGCTGGTGGAAAAACTGTTTTTT.

The CDR3 loop is CASSPLVAGGYGYTF. The CDR3 DNA sequence: TGTGCCAGCAGCCCGCTTGTGGCAGGGGGCTATGGCTACACCTTC. The chain uses TRBV7-9 and TRBJ1-2; 7 bases match TRBD1. Losses at the gene ends were 5 bases for V and 4 bases for J; bases not matched to a gene: 10. This CDR3 is built from 15 residues. Germline CDR1 is SEHNR and CDR2 is FQNEAQ (reference sequence).

This CDR3 is CAWRWGAYEQYF. The CDR3 DNA reads TGTGCCTGGAGGTGGGGGGCCTACGAGCAGTACTTC. The genes are TRBV30 and TRBJ2-7, with D perhaps matching TRBD2 (6 bases). The CDR3 runs to 12 residues. Trimming removed 3 bases from V and 2 bases from J, with 8 bases in between. The germline gives CDR1 GTSNPN, CDR2 SVGIG (reference sequence).

The chain recombines TRBV23-1 with TRBJ1-1; D is possibly TRBD1 (6 bases). TRBV23-1 belongs to the ORF category, with a function that is uncertain. The CDR3 is 16 amino acids. V was shortened by 9 bases and J by 6 bases, with 26 bases between the two germline ends. Written as DNA, the CDR3 is TGCGCCAGTACAAAGTGTCCTCAGAGGACAGTTCCTGAAGCTTTCTTT. Amino acid sequence: CASTKCPQRTVPEAFF.

The chain links TRBV27 to TRBJ2-2; TRBD1 matches at 11 bases. This CDR3 is 15 amino acids long. The V gene's germline CDR1 is MNHEY and CDR2 SMNVEV (reference sequence). V shed 4 bases, J shed 4 bases, and the junction held 2 bases outside the gene matches. The DNA for the CDR3 is TGTGCCAGCAGTTACGGGACAGGGGGCACCGGGGAGCTGTTTTTT. As protein: CASSYGTGGTGELFF.

The J gene is TRBJ1-1, the V gene TRBV27; TRBD1 is a possible D gene (5 bases). The germline V and J ends were trimmed by 0 bases and 5 bases, with 13 bases remaining between them. Per germline, CDR1 MNHEY and CDR2 SMNVEV (reference sequence). There are 15 residues in the CDR3. DNA for the CDR3: TGTGCCAGCAGTTTATCTCCAGGGCCGGGTACTGAAGCTTTCTTT. Its translation: CASSLSPGPGTEAFF.

The genes are TRBV7-2 and TRBJ2-1; 10 nucleotides line up with TRBD2. Trimming removed 5 bases from V and 10 bases from J; junction bases left unmatched: 11. Germline V gives CDR1 SGHTA, CDR2 FQGNSA. This CDR3 comprises 15 residues. This CDR3 is CASSAVAGGSGEQFF. CDR3 coding DNA: TGTGCCAGCAGCGCGGTAGCGGGGGGTTCTGGAGAGCAGTTCTTC.

This chain joins TRBV28 and TRBJ1-5; a possible D gene is TRBD1 (5 bases). CDR3 length: 14 amino acids. Germline CDR1 MDHEN, CDR2 SYDVKM. Trimming took 6 bases from V and 9 from J, leaving 18 bases between them. The CDR3 bases are TGTGCCAGCAGGACCCAGGGTGGATTGAGGCCCCAGCATTTT. It specifies CASRTQGGLRPQHF.

The J gene is TRBJ2-3, the V gene TRBV19; 9 bases fit TRBD2. The CDR3 length is 15 residues. V trimming: 4 bases; J trimming: 1 base; junction bases outside the gene matches: 3. The germline gives CDR1 LNHDA, CDR2 SQIVND (reference sequence). The CDR3 DNA follows: TGTGCCAGTAGTAAGGCGGGGGGGGGCACAGATACGCAGTATTTT. It codes for CASSKAGGGTDTQYF.

This chain connects TRBV19 to TRBJ1-3; D call uncertain. Per germline, CDR1 LNHDA and CDR2 SQIVND (reference sequence). The CDR3 consists of 13 residues. Between the trimmed V and J ends, which lost 6 bases and 3 bases, there was a span of 9 bases. The CDR3 sequence is CASRRGFGNTIYF. As DNA, the CDR3 is TGTGCCAGTAGAAGAGGGTTTGGAAACACCATATATTTT.

The chain joins TRBV5-4 to TRBJ2-1, with D unresolved. Germline CDR1 and CDR2: SGHNT and YYREEE (reference sequence). The CDR3 covers 12 residues. V was clipped by 1 base and J by 11 bases, with 10 bases between them. CDR3 residues: CASSLLENQQFF. The CDR3 coding sequence is TGTGCCAGCAGCTTGTTGGAGAATCAGCAGTTCTTC.

In DNA form, the CDR3 reads TGTGCCAGCAGTGTCGAGGCTAGCGGGGGGAATGAGCAGTTCTTC. This codes for CASSVEASGGNEQFF. The chain recombines TRBV2 with TRBJ2-1, with TRBD2 matching 11 bases. V lost 4 bases to trimming and J lost 7 bases; unmatched junction nucleotides: 6. The CDR3 runs 15 residues. Germline-derived CDR1 and CDR2 are SNHLY and FYNNEI.

The gene calls are TRBV11-2 and TRBJ2-7, with TRBD2 matching over 11 bases. Per the germline V gene, CDR1 is SGHAT and CDR2 is FQNNGV. This CDR3 region has 14 residues. Losses at the gene ends were 6 bases for V and 6 bases for J; bases not matched to a gene: 7. The CDR3 nucleotides are TGTGCCAGCAGGAGCGCACTAGCGGGAGTCGAGCAGTACTTC. This codes for CASRSALAGVEQYF.

V is TRBV11-2 and J is TRBJ2-3; a possible D gene is TRBD2 (7 bases). Trimming pared 5 bases from V and 0 bases from J, leaving 12 bases between. This CDR3 has 15 amino acids. The germline V gene has CDR1 SGHAT and CDR2 FQNNGV. CDR3 in amino acids: CASSRGGASTDTQYF. DNA of the CDR3: TGTGCCAGCAGCCGCGGGGGCGCTAGCACAGATACGCAGTATTTT.

This chain connects TRBV7-9 to TRBJ1-5, with D uncertain. Trimming left V 2 bases short and J 4 bases short, with 6 bases between. The CDR3 spans 13 residues. Germline V gene data show CDR1 as SEHNR and CDR2 as FQNEAQ (reference sequence). The chain's CDR3 is CASSLRENQPQHF. CDR3 in DNA: TGTGCCAGCAGCTTACGGGAAAATCAGCCCCAGCATTTT.